Only one count was recorded for the clone carrying this T cell receptor (beta chain). The RNA, about 0.5 to 1 ug, was put through reverse transcription using random hexamers. One entry per CDR3 protein results from TCRdb running MiXCR on the immunoSEQ multiplex PCR reads. The top ten clones hold around 0.1% of a sample with fewer than 200,000 distinct CDR3 sequences, roughly 92% of them seen once. CDR1 MNHEY and CDR2 SVGAGI come from the germline V gene. V lost 8 bases, J lost 6 bases, and 17 bases lay in between. This CDR3 region has 14 residues. These data are taken from a study of CD8 T cells in Susac syndrome. Controls comprised healthy donors matched for age and sex. TEMRA cells were FACS-enriched and CD8+ and CD4+ T cells negatively isolated.

Sequenced: CD4+ T cells from PBMCs. This TCR derives from a human donor in good health. This chain uses TRBV6-5 with TRBJ2-1; a weak D match, TRBD1 (5 bases). DNA of the CDR3: TGTGCCAGCGGCATAGGGGTACGGAGCAATGAGCAGTTCTTC. As protein: CASGIGVRSNEQFF.